Listed here are 18 T cell receptor beta chains from one sample, sequenced in a study of PD-L1 blockade in urothelial cancer. Here immunoSEQ multiplex PCR was the method, and the copy in TCRdb shows in-frame clones only, minus some. The table has under 85,000 clones, approximately 90% seen once; the top ten hold 0.87%. The time point was: peripheral blood 6 weeks after treatment start. The input for sequencing was PBMCs, taken around atezolizumab (anti-PD-L1) treatment. These receptors all stem from an elderly woman with urothelial cancer.

The CDR3 region is CASRRTGGLNQPQHF. CDR3 sequence (DNA): TGTGCCAGCAGAAGGACAGGGGGTCTCAATCAGCCCCAGCATTTT. This chain connects TRBV28 to TRBJ1-5; 10 bases are a match to TRBD1. The trim removed 6 bases at V and 3 bases at J, leaving 5 bases unmatched. Germline values: CDR1 MDHEN, CDR2 SYDVKM. The CDR3 runs to 15 residues.

The chain combines TRBV5-1 with TRBJ1-1; TRBD1 matches 8 bases. There are 14 residues in the CDR3. The germline CDR1 and CDR2 sequences are SGHRS and YFSETQ. After removal of 4 bases from V and 3 bases from J, the junction contained 5 bases not matched to a gene. CDR3 protein: CASSDYRGDTEAFF. The CDR3 DNA reads TGCGCCAGCAGCGACTACAGGGGGGACACTGAAGCTTTCTTT.

The J gene is TRBJ2-7, the V gene TRBV5-5; 12 positions agree with TRBD2. Germline V gene lookup returns CDR1 SGHKS and CDR2 YYEKEE (reference sequence). V lost 0 bases, J lost 1 base, and 5 bases stayed unmatched. This CDR3 is 17 amino acids long. CDR3 in DNA: TGTGCCAGCAGCTTGGTAGGGCTAGCGGGAGGGTCCTACGAGCAGTACTTC. Protein: CASSLVGLAGGSYEQYF. The full variable domain, completed using reference TRBV5-5 and TRBJ2-7, is DAGVTQSPTHLIKTRGQQVTLRCSPISGHKSVSWYQQVLGQGPQFIFQYYEKEERGRGNFPDRFSARQFPNYSSELNVNALLLGDSALYLCASSLVGLAGGSYEQYFGPGTRLTVT.

The V and J genes are TRBV2 and TRBJ2-3, with TRBD2 identical over 11 bases. Trimming cost V 5 bases and J 0 bases; bases outside gene matches: 4. Germline assignment: CDR1 SNHLY and CDR2 FYNNEI. This CDR3 region has 16 residues. The CDR3 loop is CASSPRTSGSTDTQYF. CDR3 nucleotide sequence: TGTGCCAGCAGTCCTCGGACTAGCGGGAGCACAGATACGCAGTATTTT.

V usage is TRBV28 and J usage is TRBJ2-1; 8 bases line up with TRBD2. Germline CDR1 is MDHEN and CDR2 is SYDVKM. The V gene end was trimmed by 7 bases and the J gene end by 5 bases; junction bases not matched to a gene: 10. The CDR3 runs to 15 residues. The CDR3: CASIPSGGGDNEQFF. The CDR3 DNA follows: TGTGCCAGCATTCCGAGCGGGGGTGGCGACAATGAGCAGTTCTTC.

This sequence joins TRBV5-6 and TRBJ2-7, with D possibly TRBD2 on 5 matching bases. The CDR3 spans 15 residues. Germline V lookup: CDR1 SGHDT, CDR2 YYEEEE. Trimming removed 7 bases at V and 1 base at J, with 18 bases between. The chain's CDR3 is CASAAATTPSYEQYF. The CDR3 DNA follows: TGTGCCAGCGCTGCGGCGACTACGCCTTCCTACGAGCAGTACTTC.

The rearrangement joins TRBV7-9 to TRBJ2-3; TRBD1 is a possible D gene (5 bases). This CDR3 is 15 amino acids long. The V gene's germline CDR1 is SEHNR and CDR2 FQNEAQ (reference sequence). Trimming removed 3 bases from V and 5 bases from J, with 15 bases in between. The CDR3 reads CASSLGHQVRDTQYF. CDR3 in DNA: TGTGCCAGCAGCTTGGGGCACCAAGTGAGAGATACGCAGTATTTT.

The genes are TRBV27 and TRBJ2-2; D might be TRBD1 (6 bases). This CDR3 comprises 15 residues. The V and J ends lost 5 bases and 5 bases respectively, with 15 bases between them. The germline gives CDR1 MNHEY, CDR2 SMNVEV (reference sequence). CDR3 DNA sequence: TGTGCCAGCAGTCCCACAGGGAAACGGACCGGGGAGCTGTTTTTT. It translates to CASSPTGKRTGELFF.

The chain uses TRBV12-5 and TRBJ2-1, with 14 bases identical to TRBD2. CDR3 length: 19 amino acids. Per the germline V gene, CDR1 is LGHNT and CDR2 is FRNRAP. V lost 4 bases to trimming and J lost 9 bases; unmatched junction nucleotides: 17. The CDR3 DNA follows: TGTGCTAGTGGTTCCTTCCTGACTAGCGGGAGGGCCGGGACGAGTGAGCAGTTCTTC. Protein: CASGSFLTSGRAGTSEQFF.

The chain carries TRBV18 and TRBJ2-3; 8 bases line up with TRBD1. V lost 4 bases, J lost 2 bases, and 5 bases stayed unmatched. This CDR3 spans 15 amino acids. The germline gives CDR1 KGHSH, CDR2 LQKENI. CDR3 sequence reads: CASSRQGQFTDTQYF. The CDR3 DNA reads as TGTGCCAGCTCACGACAGGGGCAATTCACAGATACGCAGTATTTT.

This clone has only one observation. This sequence joins TRBV4-2 and TRBJ2-7; 16 bases match TRBD2. Germline V gene lookup returns CDR1 LGHNA and CDR2 YNFKEQ. V lost 1 base and J lost 1; bases outside the gene matches: 10. CDR3 length: 20 residues. CDR3 DNA: TGTGCCAGCAGCCAAGCCCCCGGGACTAGCGGGAGGGGTGGGTCCTACGAGCAGTACTTC. Protein: CASSQAPGTSGRGGSYEQYF.

This clone was seen a single time. The V gene is TRBV6-1, the J gene TRBJ1-1, with D hard to call. The germline V gene has CDR1 MNHNS and CDR2 SASEGT. The CDR3 is made up of 12 amino acids. Trimming stripped 2 bases from V and 4 bases from J, with 5 bases between. CDR3 in DNA: TGTGCCAGCAGTGAACGGGGCACTGAAGCTTTCTTT. This encodes CASSERGTEAFF.

The chain couples TRBV28 to TRBJ1-5; 7 nucleotides agree with TRBD1. CDR3 length: 16 residues. Germline V gives CDR1 MDHEN, CDR2 SYDVKM. V was clipped by 7 bases and J by 2 bases; unmatched bases: 11. CDR3 sequence: CASTLTGKKGNQPQHF. As DNA, the CDR3 is TGTGCCAGCACCCTGACAGGGAAAAAAGGCAATCAGCCCCAGCATTTT.

The genes are TRBV19 and TRBJ2-6; 11 bases line up with TRBD1. Germline values: CDR1 LNHDA, CDR2 SQIVND (reference sequence). The CDR3 length is 19 residues. V trimming: 7 bases; J trimming: 2 bases; junction bases outside the gene matches: 13. CDR3 DNA: TGTGCCAGTACCCTGACCCCACCGGGACAGGGGGCTGGGGCCAACGTCCTGACTTTC. Translation gives CASTLTPPGQGAGANVLTF.

This CDR3 is CASSLPGFFNEQFF. The CDR3 bases are TGTGCCAGCAGCTTACCGGGATTTTTCAATGAGCAGTTCTTC. The chain joins TRBV7-2 to TRBJ2-1; TRBD2 is a possible D gene (5 bases). The CDR3 sequence is 14 residues long. Deletions cut 2 bases from V and 6 bases from J, with 11 bases between. Germline CDR1 is SGHTA and CDR2 is FQGNSA.

The chain links TRBV7-3 to TRBJ2-1, with TRBD2 matching over 12 bases. The CDR3 has 15 amino acids. Germline V gene lookup returns CDR1 SGHTA and CDR2 FQGTGA. J lost 7 bases, V lost 5 bases, and 6 bases had no gene match. The CDR3 spells CASSPTSGSSNEQFF. Here the CDR3 DNA reads TGTGCCAGCAGCCCGACTAGCGGGAGTTCTAATGAGCAGTTCTTC.

The rearrangement uses TRBV7-3 and TRBJ1-5; 10 bases agree with TRBD1. The CDR3 contains 17 residues. From germline, CDR1 is SGHTA and CDR2 FQGTGA. V lost 5 bases, J lost 7 bases, and 14 bases stayed unmatched. The CDR3: CASSLGPSGTGVQPQHF. CDR3 DNA sequence: TGTGCCAGCAGCCTCGGCCCGTCCGGGACAGGGGTCCAGCCCCAGCATTTT.

The V and J genes are TRBV27 and TRBJ1-4, with TRBD1 matching 8 bases. CDR1 is MNHEY, CDR2 SMNVEV, per germline (reference sequence). Trimming removed 3 bases from V and 7 bases from J; junction bases left unmatched: 4. The CDR3 extends over 14 amino acids. DNA of the CDR3: TGTGCCAGCAGTTTTGACAGGGGAGGTGAAAAACTGTTTTTT. Translating gives CASSFDRGGEKLFF.